These 24 T cell receptor beta chains share one sample of origin, sequenced in a study of sequential checkpoint blockade in melanoma. The data were produced by immunoSEQ multiplex PCR, yet TCRdb's version contains in-frame clones alone and is incomplete. The sample records about 28,000 clones, less than 90% being singletons. Stated treatment: randomized to nivolumab then ipilimumab (arm A) or the reverse (arm B). The sequenced sample was CD8+ T cells sorted from blood (inferred from file names), obtained from a patient given nivolumab and ipilimumab in sequence. Receptors were obtained from a human donor with melanoma.

J is TRBJ1-2 and V is TRBV4-2; a possible D gene is TRBD1 (6 bases). This CDR3 has 17 residues. Germline CDR1 and CDR2: LGHNA and YNFKEQ. The V end lost 0 bases, the J end lost 4 bases, and 18 bases lay between the germline ends. The CDR3: CASSQDLSQGNIYGYTF. In DNA form, the CDR3 reads TGTGCCAGCAGCCAAGATCTGTCTCAGGGGAACATCTATGGCTACACCTTC.

This rearrangement joins TRBV6-5 to TRBJ2-5; TRBD2 might be the D (7 bases). Looked up from germline, CDR1 is MNHEY and CDR2 is SVGAGI. This CDR3 region has 15 residues. V dropped 0 bases and J dropped 5 bases, with 13 bases sitting between them. The CDR3 DNA sequence: TGTGCCAGCAGTTACTCGACGGGGGGCTTCGAGACCCAGTACTTC. Translation: CASSYSTGGFETQYF.

Only one count was recorded for this clone. The chain uses TRBV7-9 and TRBJ2-2, with D hard to call. Trimming took off 7 bases at V and 5 bases at J, with 14 bases between the two ends. Germline V gene data show CDR1 as SEHNR and CDR2 as FQNEAQ (reference sequence). There are 14 residues in the CDR3. As DNA, the CDR3 is TGTGCCAGCATATCACCCATGAGGACCGGGGAGCTGTTTTTT. It codes for CASISPMRTGELFF.

The CDR3 coding sequence is TGTGCCAGCAGCCCACCGGGACAGGGGAACTATGGCTACACCTTC. Its protein product is CASSPPGQGNYGYTF. The V and J genes are TRBV5-6 and TRBJ1-2; 10 nucleotides match TRBD1. CDR3 length: 15 amino acids. Germline lookup yields CDR1 SGHDT and CDR2 YYEEEE. V dropped 4 bases and J dropped 2; count of bases not matched to a gene: 5.

The chain uses TRBV7-8 and TRBJ1-2, with a tentative D call TRBD1 (6 bases). The CDR3 totals 15 residues. Germline V gene sequence: CDR1 SGHVS, CDR2 FQNEAQ. The V end was cut by 1 base, the J end by 4 bases, with 13 bases between. This CDR3 is CASSLGWDIGYGYTF. The DNA for the CDR3 is TGTGCCAGCAGCTTAGGGTGGGACATAGGCTATGGCTACACCTTC.

The V call is TRBV5-1, the J call TRBJ2-5; tentative D call: TRBD2 (5 bases). There are 14 residues in the CDR3. Germline V gene lookup returns CDR1 SGHRS and CDR2 YFSETQ. Trimming left V 4 bases short and J 2 bases short, with 12 bases between. CDR3 residues: CASSLAVLQETQYF. Written as DNA, the CDR3 is TGCGCCAGCAGCCTAGCAGTTCTACAAGAGACCCAGTACTTC.

In DNA, the CDR3 is TGTGCCAGCAGCTTTGGTGCTGGCCGGAACACTGAAGCTTTCTTT. As protein: CASSFGAGRNTEAFF. The J gene is TRBJ1-1, the V gene TRBV7-9; D gene uncertain. V was pared by 3 bases and J by 1 base, with 12 bases between. Per germline, CDR1 SEHNR and CDR2 FQNEAQ (reference sequence). The CDR3 contains 15 residues.

The V and J genes are TRBV15 and TRBJ2-2, with TRBD1 as a possible D gene (6 bases). V shed 3 bases and J shed 2 bases, with 13 bases lying between them. This CDR3 region has 16 residues. The germline gives CDR1 LNHNV, CDR2 YYDKDF (reference sequence). This CDR3 is CATSSPGQANTGELFF. DNA of the CDR3: TGTGCCACCAGCAGCCCGGGACAAGCAAACACCGGGGAGCTGTTTTTT.

This chain uses TRBV13 with TRBJ2-1; D gene ambiguous. Trimming stripped 4 bases from V and 0 bases from J, with 10 bases between. CDR3 length: 15 amino acids. CDR1 is PRHDT, CDR2 FYEKMQ, per germline (reference sequence). This CDR3 is CASSSGLSSYNEQFF. The CDR3 DNA is TGTGCCAGCAGCTCGGGTCTTTCCTCCTACAATGAGCAGTTCTTC. Full variable domain (outside the CDR3, taken from reference TRBV13 and TRBJ2-1): AAGVIQSPRHLIKEKRETATLKCYPIPRHDTVYWYQQGPGQDPQFLISFYEKMQSDKGSIPDRFSAQQFSDYHSELNMSSLELGDSALYFCASSSGLSSYNEQFFGPGTRLTVL.

V gene TRBV19 combines with J gene TRBJ1-2; D is possibly TRBD1 (6 bases). The V end was cut by 6 bases, the J end by 0 bases, with 20 bases between. The CDR3 spans 17 residues. Germline V lookup: CDR1 LNHDA, CDR2 SQIVND (reference sequence). This CDR3 reads CASRWVHEDRPNYGYTF. CDR3 nucleotides: TGTGCCAGTAGATGGGTCCATGAGGACAGACCTAACTATGGCTACACCTTC.

The chain uses TRBV12-5 and TRBJ1-1; D might be TRBD1 (5 bases). The CDR3 consists of 14 residues. CDR1 and CDR2 from the germline V gene are LGHNT and FRNRAP. V was trimmed by 5 bases and J by 1 base, leaving 11 bases between them. This chain's CDR3 is CASGQITGNTEAFF. Written as DNA, the CDR3 is TGTGCTAGTGGTCAGATAACAGGGAACACTGAAGCTTTCTTT.

DNA of the CDR3: TGTGCCAGCAGCACTCTCTCCTACAATGAGCAGTTCTTC. It is translated as CASSTLSYNEQFF. The chain is built from TRBV5-4 and TRBJ2-1; D unresolved. Germline CDR1 reads SGHNT; CDR2 reads YYREEE (reference sequence). V lost 4 bases and J lost 0, with 5 bases in between. This CDR3 is built from 13 residues.

V and J are TRBV9 and TRBJ2-2; D may be TRBD1 (6 bases). The CDR3 loop spans 14 amino acids. Germline CDR1 reads SGDLS; CDR2 reads YYNGEE. V lost 3 bases to trimming and J lost 3 bases, with 9 bases between them. The CDR3 region is CASSEGGDTGELFF. The CDR3 nucleotides read TGTGCCAGCAGCGAAGGGGGTGACACCGGGGAGCTGTTTTTT.

CDR3: CASSQDVPRQGPDYGYTF. The CDR3 DNA is TGCGCCAGCAGCCAAGATGTACCCCGACAGGGGCCTGACTATGGCTACACCTTC. The chain combines TRBV4-3 with TRBJ1-2, with TRBD1 matching 8 bases. The V gene end was trimmed by 0 bases and the J gene end by 3 bases; junction bases not matched to a gene: 12. The CDR3 has 18 amino acids. The V gene's germline CDR1 is LGHNA and CDR2 YSLEER.

The chain uses TRBV19 and TRBJ2-1; D remains unclear. The CDR3 consists of 13 residues. Trimming removed 3 bases from V and 9 bases from J, with 12 bases in between. Per germline, CDR1 LNHDA and CDR2 SQIVND (reference sequence). The CDR3 here is CASSMSLTGEQFF. The CDR3 region has the DNA TGTGCCAGTAGTATGTCACTCACTGGTGAGCAGTTCTTC.

The V and J genes are TRBV28 and TRBJ1-2; D is unresolved. V lost 2 bases and J lost 4, with 5 bases in between. The CDR3 runs to 12 residues. CDR1 and CDR2 (germline): MDHEN, SYDVKM. CDR3 nucleotides: TGTGCCAGCAGTTTAGGGAGCTATGGCTACACCTTC. Translating gives CASSLGSYGYTF.

This chain links TRBV9 with TRBJ2-2, with 8 positions matching TRBD2. This CDR3 contains 15 residues. With 0 bases clipped from V and 5 bases from J, the junction kept 3 bases outside the gene matches. Germline values: CDR1 SGDLS, CDR2 YYNGEE. This CDR3 is CASSVERETTGELFF. The CDR3 DNA sequence: TGTGCCAGCAGCGTAGAGCGGGAGACGACCGGGGAGCTGTTTTTT.

This chain joins TRBV9 and TRBJ2-3, with D possibly TRBD2 on 6 matching bases. This CDR3 spans 13 amino acids. Germline CDR1 is SGDLS and CDR2 is YYNGEE. Trimming shortened V by 0 bases and J by 6 bases, and 8 bases separated the two germline ends. CDR3 nucleotides: TGTGCCAGCAGCGTAGTGGGGAGGGATACGCAGTATTTT. Its translation is CASSVVGRDTQYF. Full variable domain (missing parts from reference TRBV9 and TRBJ2-3): DSGVTQTPKHLITATGQRVTLRCSPRSGDLSVYWYQQSLDQGLQFLIQYYNGEERAKGNILERFSAQQFPDLHSELNLSSLELGDSALYFCASSVVGRDTQYFGPGTRLTVL.

The chain uses TRBV27 and TRBJ1-1; 7 bases line up with TRBD1. Per germline, CDR1 MNHEY and CDR2 SMNVEV (reference sequence). The length of the CDR3 is 13 residues. V lost 6 bases, J lost 3 bases, and 4 bases stayed unmatched. The CDR3 protein is CASRAGGYTEAFF. The DNA for the CDR3 is TGTGCCAGCAGGGCAGGGGGGTACACTGAAGCTTTCTTT.

V and J are TRBV28 and TRBJ2-2, with TRBD2 matching over 7 bases. The CDR3 has 17 amino acids. CDR1 and CDR2 from the germline V gene are MDHEN and SYDVKM. J was trimmed by 3 bases and V by 1 base; bases with no gene match: 8. The CDR3 here is CASSLSGGLPDTGELFF. DNA of the CDR3: TGTGCCAGCAGTTTATCGGGGGGACTTCCGGACACCGGGGAGCTGTTTTTT.

This chain links TRBV2 with TRBJ1-1, with 8 bases matching TRBD1. Trimming removed 6 bases from V and 0 bases from J; junction bases left unmatched: 6. Germline V lookup: CDR1 SNHLY, CDR2 FYNNEI. This CDR3 is 15 amino acids long. The CDR3 DNA is TGTGCCAGCAGCGTCACAGGGGGGATGAACACTGAAGCTTTCTTT. As protein: CASSVTGGMNTEAFF. The full variable domain, with the rest looked up from reference TRBV2 and TRBJ1-1, is EPEVTQTPSHQVTQMGQEVILRCVPISNHLYFYWYRQILGQKVEFLVSFYNNEISEKSEIFDDQFSVERPDGSNFTLKIRSTKLEDSAMYFCASSVTGGMNTEAFFGQGTRLTVV.

In DNA, the CDR3 is TGTGCCAGCAGCCCATCGGGGGGGATGGAGACCCAGTACTTC. Translation gives CASSPSGGMETQYF. This chain links TRBV7-9 with TRBJ2-5; 8 nucleotides agree with TRBD2. CDR1 is SEHNR and CDR2 is FQNEAQ in the germline V gene (reference sequence). This CDR3 spans 14 amino acids. V lost 5 bases and J lost 5; bases outside the gene matches: 7.

The chain is built from TRBV4-2 and TRBJ2-7; tentatively, D is TRBD2 (7 bases). V lost 5 bases and J 3 bases, leaving 17 bases between the germline ends. The CDR3 totals 15 residues. Germline CDR1 LGHNA, CDR2 YNFKEQ. The CDR3 sequence: CASSVEAGAVYEQYF. The CDR3 DNA is TGTGCCAGCAGCGTTGAGGCGGGGGCAGTCTACGAGCAGTACTTC.

This clone was seen only once. The chain recombines TRBV28 with TRBJ2-7, with a possible D match to TRBD2 (6 bases). CDR3 length equals 13 residues. Germline CDR1 MDHEN, CDR2 SYDVKM. Between the trimmed V and J ends, which lost 8 bases and 2 bases, there was a span of 13 bases. This CDR3 reads CASALAPTYEQYF. CDR3 in DNA: TGTGCCAGCGCACTAGCTCCCACCTACGAGCAGTACTTC.